This T cell receptor (beta chain) was captured in a study of siplizumab effects on memory and regulatory T cells. Study outcomes and limitations: Most alloreactive clones went unmapped to unstimulated subsets; only a minor fraction mapped.

Remarks on this clone: Its cognate antigen is unknown.

TCRdb's table, derived via immunoSEQ multiplex PCR, lists solely in-frame clones and lacks some. Of roughly 26,000 clones listed, roughly 82% are singletons. Naive, memory, effector memory and TEMRA subsets, all unstimulated, were sequenced in three donor pairs. Germline V gene sequence: CDR1 SGDLS, CDR2 YYNGEE. V trimming: 4 bases; J trimming: 8 bases; junction bases outside the gene matches: 11. The CDR3 has 16 residues. The genes are TRBV9 and TRBJ1-4, with 10 bases aligning to TRBD1. Sequences were obtained from memory CD4+ T cells sorted from blood. The TCR was taken from a human donor in good health. CDR3 amino acids: CASSPSGTGVREKLFF. The CDR3 coding sequence is TGTGCCAGCAGCCCTTCCGGGACAGGGGTTCGGGAAAAACTGTTTTTT.